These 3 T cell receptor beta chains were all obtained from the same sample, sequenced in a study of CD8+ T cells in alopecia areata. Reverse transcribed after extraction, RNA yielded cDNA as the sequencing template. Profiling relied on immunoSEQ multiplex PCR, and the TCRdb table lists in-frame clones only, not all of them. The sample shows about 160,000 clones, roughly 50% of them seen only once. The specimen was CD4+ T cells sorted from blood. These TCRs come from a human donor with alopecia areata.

The CDR3 bases are TGTGCCTGTCAATATGTCCCCGTCTTCTATGGCTACACCTTC. As protein: CACQYVPVFYGYTF. The chain combines TRBV30 with TRBJ1-2; D remains ambiguous. Trimming left V 6 bases short and J 4 bases short, with 18 bases between. Germline-derived CDR1 and CDR2 are GTSNPN and SVGIG (reference sequence). The CDR3 loop spans 14 amino acids.

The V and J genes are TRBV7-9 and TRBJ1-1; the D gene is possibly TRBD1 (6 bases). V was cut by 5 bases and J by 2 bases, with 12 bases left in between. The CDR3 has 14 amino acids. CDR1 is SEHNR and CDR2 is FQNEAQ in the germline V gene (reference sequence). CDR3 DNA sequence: TGTGCCAGCAGCATCCTCGGGACAAACACTGAAGCTTTCTTT. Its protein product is CASSILGTNTEAFF.

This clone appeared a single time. CDR3 nucleotide sequence: TGCAGCGTTAGTCCCCAGGGAATGGGCCAGCCCCAGCATTTT. Translated: CSVSPQGMGQPQHF. The rearrangement uses TRBV29-1 and TRBJ1-5; D possibly corresponds to TRBD1 (5 bases). Looked up from germline, CDR1 is SQVTM and CDR2 is ANQGSEA. The V end was cut by 5 bases, the J end by 7 bases, with 18 bases between. The CDR3 has 14 residues.